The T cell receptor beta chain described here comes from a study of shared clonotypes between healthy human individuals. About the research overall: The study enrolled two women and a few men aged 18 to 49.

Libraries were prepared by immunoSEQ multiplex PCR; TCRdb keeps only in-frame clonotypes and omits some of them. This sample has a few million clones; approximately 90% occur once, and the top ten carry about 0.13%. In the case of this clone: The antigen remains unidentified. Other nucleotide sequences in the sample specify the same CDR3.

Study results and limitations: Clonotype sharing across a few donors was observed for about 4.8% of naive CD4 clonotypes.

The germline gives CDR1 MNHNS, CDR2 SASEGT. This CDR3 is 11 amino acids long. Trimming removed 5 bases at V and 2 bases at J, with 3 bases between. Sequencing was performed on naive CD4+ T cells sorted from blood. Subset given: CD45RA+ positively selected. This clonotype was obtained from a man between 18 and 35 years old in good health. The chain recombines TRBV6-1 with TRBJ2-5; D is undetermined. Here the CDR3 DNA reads TGTGCCAGCAGTCCACAAGAGACCCAGTACTTC. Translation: CASSPQETQYF.